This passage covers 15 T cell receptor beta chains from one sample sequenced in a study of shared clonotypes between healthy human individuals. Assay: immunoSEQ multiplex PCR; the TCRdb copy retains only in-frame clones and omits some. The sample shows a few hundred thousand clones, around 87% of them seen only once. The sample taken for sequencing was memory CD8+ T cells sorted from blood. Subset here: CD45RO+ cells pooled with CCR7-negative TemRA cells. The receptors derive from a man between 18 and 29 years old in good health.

CDR3 amino acids: CAWSVAGPYEQYF. The DNA for the CDR3 is TGTGCCTGGAGTGTAGCTGGCCCCTACGAGCAGTACTTC. The J gene is TRBJ2-7, the V gene TRBV30; no clear D gene. V was cut by 0 bases and J by 2 bases, with 8 bases left in between. Germline CDR1 GTSNPN, CDR2 SVGIG (reference sequence). The CDR3 has 13 amino acids.

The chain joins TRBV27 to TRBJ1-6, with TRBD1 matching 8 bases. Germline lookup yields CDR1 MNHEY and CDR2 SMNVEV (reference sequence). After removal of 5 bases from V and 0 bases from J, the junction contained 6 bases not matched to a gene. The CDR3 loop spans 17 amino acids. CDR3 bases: TGTGCCAGCAGTCCTAACAGGGGGAGCTCCTATAATTCACCCCTCCACTTT. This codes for CASSPNRGSSYNSPLHF.

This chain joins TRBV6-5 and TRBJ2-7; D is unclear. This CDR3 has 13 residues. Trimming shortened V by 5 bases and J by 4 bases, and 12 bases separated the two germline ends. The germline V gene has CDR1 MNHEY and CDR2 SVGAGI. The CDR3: CASSQNPYYEQYF. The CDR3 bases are TGTGCCAGCAGTCAAAACCCTTATTACGAGCAGTACTTC.

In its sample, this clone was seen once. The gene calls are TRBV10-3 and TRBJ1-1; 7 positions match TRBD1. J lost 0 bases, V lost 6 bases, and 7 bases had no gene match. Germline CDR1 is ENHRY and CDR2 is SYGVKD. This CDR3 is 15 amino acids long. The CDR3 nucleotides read TGTGCCATCAGGGAGGACAGGCACATGAACACTGAAGCTTTCTTT. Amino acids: CAIREDRHMNTEAFF.

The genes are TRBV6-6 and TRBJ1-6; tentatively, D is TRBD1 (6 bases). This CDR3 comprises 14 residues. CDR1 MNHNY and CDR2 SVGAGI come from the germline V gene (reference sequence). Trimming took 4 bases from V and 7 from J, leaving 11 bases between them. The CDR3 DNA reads TGTGCCAGCAGTTCCGGACAGACGAATTCACCCCTCCACTTT. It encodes CASSSGQTNSPLHF.

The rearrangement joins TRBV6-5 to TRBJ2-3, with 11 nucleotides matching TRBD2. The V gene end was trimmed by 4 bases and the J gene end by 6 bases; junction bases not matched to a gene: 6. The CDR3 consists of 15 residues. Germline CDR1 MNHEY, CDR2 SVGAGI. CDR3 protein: CASSLAGGLSDTQYF. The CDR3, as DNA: TGTGCCAGCAGTTTAGCGGGGGGGCTAAGCGATACGCAGTATTTT.

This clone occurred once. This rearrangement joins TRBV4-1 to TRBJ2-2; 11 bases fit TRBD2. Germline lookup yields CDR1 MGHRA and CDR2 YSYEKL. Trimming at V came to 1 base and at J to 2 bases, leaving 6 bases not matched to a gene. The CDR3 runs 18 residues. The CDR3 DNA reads TGCGCCAGCAGCCAAGCTACTAGCGGGGGACCAAACACCGGGGAGCTGTTTTTT. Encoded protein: CASSQATSGGPNTGELFF.

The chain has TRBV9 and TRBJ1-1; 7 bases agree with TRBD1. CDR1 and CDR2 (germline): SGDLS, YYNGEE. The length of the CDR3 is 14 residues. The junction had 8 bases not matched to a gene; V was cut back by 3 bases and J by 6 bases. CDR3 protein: CASSEIDRVPEAFF. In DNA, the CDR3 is TGTGCCAGCAGCGAAATAGACAGGGTCCCTGAAGCTTTCTTT.

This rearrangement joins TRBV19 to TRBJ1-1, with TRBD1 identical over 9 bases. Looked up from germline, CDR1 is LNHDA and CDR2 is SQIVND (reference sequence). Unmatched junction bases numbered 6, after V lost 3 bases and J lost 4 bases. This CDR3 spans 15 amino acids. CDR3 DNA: TGTGCCAGTAGTATGGGAACAGGGGGCCCCACTGAAGCTTTCTTT. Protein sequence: CASSMGTGGPTEAFF.

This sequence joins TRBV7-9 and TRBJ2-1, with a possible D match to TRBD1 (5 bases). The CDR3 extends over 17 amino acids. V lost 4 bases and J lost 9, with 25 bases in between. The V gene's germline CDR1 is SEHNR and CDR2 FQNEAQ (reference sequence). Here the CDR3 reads CASSWAYGHPIFGEQFF. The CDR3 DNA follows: TGTGCCAGCAGCTGGGCCTACGGACACCCTATTTTCGGTGAGCAGTTCTTC.

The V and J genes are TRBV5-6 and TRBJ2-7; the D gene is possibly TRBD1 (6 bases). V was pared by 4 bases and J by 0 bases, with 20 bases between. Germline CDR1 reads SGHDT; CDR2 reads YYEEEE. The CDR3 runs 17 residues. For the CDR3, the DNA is TGTGCCAGCAGCCCAGGGGTCGGCCAGGCGATCTCCTACGAGCAGTACTTC. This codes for CASSPGVGQAISYEQYF. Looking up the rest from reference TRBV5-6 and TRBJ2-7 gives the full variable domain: DAGVTQSPTHLIKTRGQQVTLRCSPKSGHDTVSWYQQALGQGPQFIFQYYEEEERQRGNFPDRFSGHQFPNYSSELNVNALLLGDSALYLCASSPGVGQAISYEQYFGPGTRLTVT.

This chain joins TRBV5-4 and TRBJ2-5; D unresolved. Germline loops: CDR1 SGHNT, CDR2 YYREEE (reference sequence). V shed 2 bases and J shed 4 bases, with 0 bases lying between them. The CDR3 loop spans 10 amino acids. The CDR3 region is CASSLETQYF. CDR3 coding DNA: TGTGCCAGCAGCTTAGAGACCCAGTACTTC. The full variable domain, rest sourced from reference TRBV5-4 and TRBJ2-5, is ETGVTQSPTHLIKTRGQQVTLRCSSQSGHNTVSWYQQALGQGPQFIFQYYREEENGRGNFPPRFSGLQFPNYSSELNVNALELDDSALYLCASSLETQYFGPGTRLLVL.

CDR3 region: CAWSRGQGYNEQFF. In nucleotides, the CDR3 is TGTGCCTGGAGTAGGGGACAGGGCTACAATGAGCAGTTCTTC. This chain links TRBV30 with TRBJ2-1, with TRBD1 matching 9 bases. This CDR3 spans 14 amino acids. V lost 2 bases to trimming and J lost 3 bases; unmatched junction nucleotides: 2. From germline, CDR1 is GTSNPN and CDR2 SVGIG (reference sequence). Combining the CDR3 with reference TRBV30 and TRBJ2-1 gives the whole variable domain SQTIHQWPATLVQPVGSPLSLECTVEGTSNPNLYWYRQAAGRGLQLLFYSVGIGQISSEVPQNLSASRPQDRQFILSSKKLLLSDSGFYLCAWSRGQGYNEQFFGPGTRLTVL.

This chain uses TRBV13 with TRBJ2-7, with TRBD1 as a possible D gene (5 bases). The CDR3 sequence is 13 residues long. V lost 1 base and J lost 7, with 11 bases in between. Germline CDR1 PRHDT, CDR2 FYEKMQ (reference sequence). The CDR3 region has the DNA TGTGCCAGCAGCTTAGACAAGGGGCGGGAGCAGTACTTC. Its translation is CASSLDKGREQYF.

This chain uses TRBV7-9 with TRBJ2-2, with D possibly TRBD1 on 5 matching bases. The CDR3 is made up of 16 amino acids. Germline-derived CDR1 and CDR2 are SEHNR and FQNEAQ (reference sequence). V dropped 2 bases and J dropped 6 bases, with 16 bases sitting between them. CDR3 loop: CASSLSGRPGPGELFF. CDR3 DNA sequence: TGTGCCAGCAGCTTAAGTGGGCGCCCAGGGCCCGGGGAGCTGTTTTTT.